The subject of this entry is one TCR beta chain. Its specificity is not known. TCRdb ran MiXCR on the 5' RACE reads and lists one entry per CDR3 protein. Here the sample spans about 520,000 distinct CDR3 sequences, less than 25% being singletons. The data were taken from a study of identical twins. Findings of the study overall: Among monozygotic twins, out-of-frame TCR alpha sharing exceeded what models predicted. Memory repertoires lacked the insertion deficit that abundant cord blood beta clonotypes showed.

This CDR3 is built from 16 residues. Losses at the gene ends were 2 bases for V and 5 bases for J; bases not matched to a gene: 3. Germline-derived CDR1 and CDR2 are SGHRS and YFSETQ. The same sample was also used in a study of T cells expressing NK-cell markers. That work adds: Obtained from sorted CD3+CD56+NKG2C+, CD3+CD56+NKG2C- and CD3+CD56-NKG2C+ T cells were the TCR beta repertoires. Also leading the CD3+CD56-NKG2C+ fraction in several donors were these clonotypes.

The sequenced sample was CD4+ T cells sorted from blood. This clonotype was obtained from a woman between 18 and 30 years old in good health. V and J are TRBV5-1 and TRBJ2-1; 14 nucleotides agree with TRBD2. The CDR3 nucleotides read TGCGCCAGCAGCTTAGGACTAGCGGGAGGAAACAATGAGCAGTTCTTC. It yields the protein CASSLGLAGGNNEQFF.